This record concerns one T cell receptor (beta chain) sequence. Germline V gives CDR1 LNHDA, CDR2 SQIVND (reference sequence). V shed 5 bases and J 7 bases; nucleotides not matched to a gene: 6. The CDR3 has 13 amino acids. This sample stems from a study of blood T cell repertoires in COVID-19. The overall study: Sites in the United States, Italy and Spain provided acute and convalescent COVID-19 samples. T cells, B-cell-depleted T cells, or PBMCs provided the cDNA or gDNA that served as material.

Authors' analysis steps: It was from reference gene primer amplification that nucleated cell counts were estimated. Sequencing was performed with immunoSEQ multiplex PCR; in TCRdb, only in-frame clones are kept and a portion is missing. D and trimming were read from the DNA, whereas the V and J calls and clone size are those reported in that table. Among over 200,000 clones listed, roughly 80% were seen once. This clonotype was sampled from a man in his forties or fifties with active or convalescent COVID-19. The chain joins TRBV19 to TRBJ1-1; 8 bases agree with TRBD1. Material: peripheral blood. The CDR3 DNA sequence: TGTGCCAGTAGTCGGCAGGGGGCTGGTGAAGCTTTCTTT. Translation gives CASSRQGAGEAFF.